The 20 T cell receptor beta chains in this list originate from one sample, sequenced in a study of shared clonotypes between healthy human individuals. Using immunoSEQ multiplex PCR, the repertoire was profiled, and TCRdb retains in-frame clones only, with some absent. The sample records about 660,000 clones, approximately 74% being singletons. The sequencing sample was made of memory CD4+ T cells sorted from blood. Specified subset: CD45RA-negative fraction. The origin of the receptors is a woman in her thirties in good health.

The V call is TRBV30, the J call TRBJ1-4, with 9 bases that match TRBD1. CDR3 length equals 15 residues. The junction had 10 bases not matched to a gene; V was cut back by 3 bases and J by 8 bases. Germline CDR1 and CDR2: GTSNPN and SVGIG (reference sequence). DNA for the CDR3: TGTGCCTGGAGGGCCCATGGGACAGGGATGGAAAAACTGTTTTTT. This translates into CAWRAHGTGMEKLFF.

There are a few counts of this clone. The chain combines TRBV7-2 with TRBJ2-3; tentative D call: TRBD2 (6 bases). The germline V gene has CDR1 SGHTA and CDR2 FQGNSA. This CDR3 is built from 16 residues. The germline V and J ends were trimmed by 2 bases and 0 bases, with 12 bases remaining between them. The CDR3 sequence is CASSLMGGTSTDTQYF. The CDR3 region has the DNA TGTGCCAGCAGCTTAATGGGCGGGACTAGCACAGATACGCAGTATTTT. Drawing the rest from reference TRBV7-2 and TRBJ2-3, the complete variable domain is GAGVSQSPSNKVTEKGKDVELRCDPISGHTALYWYRQSLGQGLEFLIYFQGNSAPDKSGLPSDRFSAERTGGSVSTLTIQRTQQEDSAVYLCASSLMGGTSTDTQYFGPGTRLTVL.

The genes are TRBV4-2 and TRBJ2-1; the match to TRBD2 covers 9 bases. The CDR3 has 17 residues. In germline, CDR1 is LGHNA, CDR2 YNFKEQ. Trimming cost V 4 bases and J 2 bases; bases outside gene matches: 9. CDR3 bases: TGTGCCAGCAGCCTTATATTAGCGGGAGCAGCCTACAATGAGCAGTTCTTC. Translating gives CASSLILAGAAYNEQFF.

This chain joins TRBV28 and TRBJ2-7; perhaps TRBD1 as D (6 bases). This CDR3 region has 14 residues. The germline V and J ends were trimmed by 6 bases and 9 bases, with 21 bases remaining between them. Per the germline V gene, CDR1 is MDHEN and CDR2 is SYDVKM. The CDR3 reads CASSTQGPLWGQYF. CDR3 nucleotide sequence: TGTGCCAGCAGCACACAGGGCCCGCTATGGGGGCAGTACTTC.

The chain employs TRBV7-8 and TRBJ1-1; D gene uncertain. The CDR3 is 14 residues long. Germline assignment: CDR1 SGHVS and CDR2 FQNEAQ. V was shortened by 6 bases and J by 3 bases, with 14 bases between the two germline ends. In DNA form, the CDR3 reads TGTGCCAGCAGACTCCGGGCGTCGGACACTGAAGCTTTCTTT. This translates into CASRLRASDTEAFF.

The chain recombines TRBV30 with TRBJ1-1; unclear D gene. The CDR3 length is 13 residues. Germline CDR1 reads GTSNPN; CDR2 reads SVGIG (reference sequence). V lost 4 bases, J lost 2 bases, and 11 bases lay in between. The CDR3 loop reads CAWTRQTNTEAFF. CDR3 bases: TGTGCCTGGACGCGGCAGACTAACACTGAAGCTTTCTTT.

About this clone: Additional DNA sequences in this sample encode the identical CDR3. The gene calls are TRBV6-5 and TRBJ1-1; D remains ambiguous. Per the germline V gene, CDR1 is MNHEY and CDR2 is SVGAGI. Trimming shortened V by 0 bases and J by 2 bases, and 4 bases separated the two germline ends. The CDR3 totals 13 residues. The DNA for the CDR3 is TGTGCCAGCAGTTACTCAGTAAACACTGAAGCTTTCTTT. Its protein product is CASSYSVNTEAFF.

The V call is TRBV6-5, the J call TRBJ2-4, with D perhaps assigned TRBD1 or TRBD2 (5 bases each). The ends were cut back, 5 bases at V and 8 bases at J, with 13 bases in the middle. This CDR3 contains 13 residues. CDR1 is MNHEY and CDR2 is SVGAGI in the germline V gene. The CDR3 DNA reads TGTGCCAGCAGTGATGGTAGGGGAGACATTCAGTACTTC. As protein: CASSDGRGDIQYF.

The gene calls are TRBV5-4 and TRBJ1-2, with 7 bases lining up with TRBD1. Germline V CDR1 and CDR2: SGHNT, YYREEE (reference sequence). The CDR3 contains 13 residues. The V segment lost 4 bases and the J segment 2 bases; nucleotides outside the gene matches: 2. DNA of the CDR3: TGTGCCAGCAGCCAGGGGGGAAACTATGGCTACACCTTC. Its protein product is CASSQGGNYGYTF.

The gene calls are TRBV27 and TRBJ2-7; TRBD2 matches at 11 bases. The CDR3 spans 19 residues. Trimming took 6 bases from V and 0 from J; bases not matched to a gene: 16. The germline CDR1 and CDR2 sequences are MNHEY and SMNVEV (reference sequence). CDR3 nucleotides: TGTGCCAGCAGGGGACCCAGCCAGCCTAGCGGGAGGCTCTCCTACGAGCAGTACTTC. Translation: CASRGPSQPSGRLSYEQYF.

The chain recombines TRBV11-3 with TRBJ2-2; D perhaps matches TRBD1 (5 bases). V lost 4 bases and J lost 0, with 12 bases in between. Germline V gives CDR1 SGHNT, CDR2 YENEEA. The CDR3 is 16 residues long. The CDR3 protein is CASSSWGSTNTGELFF. CDR3 coding DNA: TGTGCCAGCAGCTCCTGGGGCAGCACGAACACCGGGGAGCTGTTTTTT.

The chain recombines TRBV7-2 with TRBJ2-6; TRBD1 matches at 10 bases. V lost 4 bases, J lost 4 bases, and 10 bases stayed unmatched. This CDR3 contains 18 residues. The germline V gene encodes CDR1 SGHTA and CDR2 FQGNSA. The CDR3 nucleotides read TGTGCCAGCAGCTCGGGACAGGGGAGGACGGGAGGGGCCAACGTCCTGACTTTC. Amino acids: CASSSGQGRTGGANVLTF.

The chain couples TRBV27 to TRBJ2-7; 10 nucleotides line up with TRBD2. V trimming: 1 base; J trimming: 2 bases; junction bases outside the gene matches: 2. The CDR3 consists of 15 residues. CDR1 MNHEY and CDR2 SMNVEV come from the germline V gene (reference sequence). CDR3 loop: CASSLLTSGTYEQYF. The CDR3 region has the DNA TGTGCCAGCAGTTTATTAACTAGCGGGACCTACGAGCAGTACTTC.

About this clone: Other DNA sequences in this sample translate to the same CDR3. The V call is TRBV2, the J call TRBJ1-2, with TRBD1 identical over 7 bases. Germline V gives CDR1 SNHLY, CDR2 FYNNEI. The ends lost 2 bases at V and 2 bases at J; junction bases unmatched: 2. This CDR3 region has 14 residues. CDR3 loop: CASSERGHNYGYTF. CDR3 DNA sequence: TGTGCCAGCAGTGAAAGGGGGCACAACTATGGCTACACCTTC.

This clone was seen ten or more times. For the CDR3, the DNA is TGTGCCAGCGGGACAGATTACAATGAGCAGTTCTTC. As protein: CASGTDYNEQFF. V is TRBV2 and J is TRBJ2-1, with TRBD1 matching 7 bases. Germline lookup yields CDR1 SNHLY and CDR2 FYNNEI. Losses at the gene ends were 8 bases for V and 4 bases for J; bases not matched to a gene: 2. The CDR3 is 12 residues long.

The rearrangement links TRBV18 to TRBJ1-2; D not certain. This CDR3 comprises 16 residues. Germline V CDR1 and CDR2: KGHSH, LQKENI. V was clipped by 3 bases and J by 0 bases, with 14 bases between them. CDR3 loop: CASSPIKSGANYGYTF. CDR3 bases: TGTGCCAGCTCACCCATAAAGAGCGGAGCTAACTATGGCTACACCTTC.

V gene TRBV7-8 combines with J gene TRBJ1-2; perhaps TRBD1 as D (6 bases). Germline V gene sequence: CDR1 SGHVS, CDR2 FQNEAQ. CDR3 length equals 14 residues. Trimming stripped 5 bases from V and 3 bases from J, with 13 bases between. The CDR3 sequence: CASSNRDTDYGYTF. The CDR3 DNA reads TGTGCCAGCAGCAACCGGGACACAGACTATGGCTACACCTTC.

This clone was recorded once. The gene calls are TRBV6-5 and TRBJ2-3; D is unresolved. Trimming pared 0 bases from V and 3 bases from J, leaving 7 bases between. The CDR3 runs to 14 residues. Germline assignment: CDR1 MNHEY and CDR2 SVGAGI. The CDR3 nucleotides are TGTGCCAGCAGTTACTCCTGGCAAACAGATACGCAGTATTTT. Encoded protein: CASSYSWQTDTQYF.

The genes are TRBV12-5 and TRBJ2-7; TRBD1 matches 9 bases. Per germline, CDR1 LGHNT and CDR2 FRNRAP. The CDR3 runs 13 residues. After removal of 5 bases from V and 9 bases from J, the junction contained 8 bases not matched to a gene. The CDR3 nucleotides read TGTGCTAGTGGTACCCGGGACAGGGTTAGGCAGTACTTC. Translating gives CASGTRDRVRQYF. Full variable domain (rest looked up from reference TRBV12-5 and TRBJ2-7): DARVTQTPRHKVTEMGQEVTMRCQPILGHNTVFWYRQTMMQGLELLAYFRNRAPLDDSGMPKDRFSAEMPDATLATLKIQPSEPRDSAVYFCASGTRDRVRQYFGPGTRLTVT.

The rearrangement uses TRBV23-1 and TRBJ2-7, with TRBD1 identical over 8 bases. TRBV23-1 is identified as an open reading frame with a role that is uncertain. V lost 7 bases to trimming and J lost 5 bases; unmatched junction nucleotides: 10. CDR3 length: 14 residues. As DNA, the CDR3 is TGCGCCAGCAAATTTTCCCGGACAGGGAACGAGCAGTACTTC. It codes for CASKFSRTGNEQYF.